This T cell receptor beta chain was retrieved from a study of cytomegalovirus exposure and HLA in healthy donors. The PCR made use of 60 Vbeta and 13 Jbeta primers. Measured with immunoSEQ multiplex PCR; TCRdb has only the in-frame clones, and not every one. The sample consists of approximately 100,000 clones, 70% to 85% of them appearing once. V lost 7 bases and J lost 1, with 9 bases in between. The germline V gene has CDR1 SNHLY and CDR2 FYNNEI. The CDR3 is 13 residues long. The sample comprised PBMCs. V and J are TRBV2 and TRBJ2-3; the D is unclear. This receptor was obtained from a young woman in good health and CMV-seropositive. CDR3 nucleotide sequence: TGTGCCAGCACCAGAGAGGGCACAGATACGCAGTATTTT. Its translation: CASTREGTDTQYF.